This entry concerns a single T cell receptor beta chain. As yet, its antigen is unknown. This sample is drawn from a study of beta chain features in type 1 diabetes. Broader study findings: In the patient group, naive, central memory and Treg TCRB repertoires seemed more alike than in the healthy donor group. Reads derived from cDNA could over-represent cells showing high TCR expression. Moderate but significant shortening of TCRB CDR3s was recorded in all four CD4+ subsets from Type 1 diabetes patients. Patients and controls would be equally affected if PCR favored shorter templates.

Germline V gene sequence: CDR1 SGHRS, CDR2 YFSETQ. V was shortened by 0 bases and J by 1 base, with 8 bases between the two germline ends. The CDR3 has 15 residues. Sorted populations all had greater than 95% purity. The study reverse transcribed the entire isolated RNA, so it sequenced expressed TCRB transcripts. Profiled with immunoSEQ multiplex PCR; TCRdb holds only in-frame clones, not every one. The data contain hundreds of thousands of clones, about an eighth of them seen just once; the ten biggest clones take up about 0.02%. This sequence was found in a man aged 18 to 30 with type 1 diabetes. The chain couples TRBV5-1 to TRBJ2-1, with D possibly TRBD1 on 6 matching bases. The sequencing sample was made of naive CD4+ T cells from blood. The CDR3 bases are TGCGCCAGCAGCTTGGGACAGGCTTCCTACAATGAGCAGTTCTTC. This sequence encodes CASSLGQASYNEQFF. Using reference TRBV5-1 and TRBJ2-1 for the parts outside the CDR3, the full variable domain is KAGVTQTPRYLIKTRGQQVTLSCSPISGHRSVSWYQQTPGQGLQFLFEYFSETQRNKGNFPGRFSGRQFSNSRSEMNVSTLELGDSALYLCASSLGQASYNEQFFGPGTRLTVL.